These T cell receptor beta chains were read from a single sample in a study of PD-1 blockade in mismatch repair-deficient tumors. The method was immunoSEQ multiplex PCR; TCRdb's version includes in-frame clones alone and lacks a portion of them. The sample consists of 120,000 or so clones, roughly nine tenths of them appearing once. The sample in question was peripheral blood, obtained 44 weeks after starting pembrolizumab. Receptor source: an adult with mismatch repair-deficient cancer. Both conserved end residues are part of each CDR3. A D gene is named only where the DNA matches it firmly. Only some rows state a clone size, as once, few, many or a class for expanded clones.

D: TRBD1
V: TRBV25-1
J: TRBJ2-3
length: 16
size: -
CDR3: CASSEQDRAFTDTQYF
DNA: TGTGCCAGCAGTGAACAGGACAGGGCCTTCACAGATACGCAGTATTTT

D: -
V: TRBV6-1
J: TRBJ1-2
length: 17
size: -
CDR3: CASSEMPIQGRNYGYTF
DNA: TGTGCCAGCAGTGAAATGCCTATACAGGGTAGGAACTATGGCTACACCTTC

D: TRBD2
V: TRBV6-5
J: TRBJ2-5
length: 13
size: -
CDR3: CASTTSDQETQYF
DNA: TGTGCCAGCACCACTAGCGACCAAGAGACCCAGTACTTC

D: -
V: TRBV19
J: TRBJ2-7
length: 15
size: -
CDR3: CASSIGRGGSYEQYF
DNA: TGTGCCAGTAGTATAGGGAGAGGGGGCTCCTACGAGCAGTACTTC

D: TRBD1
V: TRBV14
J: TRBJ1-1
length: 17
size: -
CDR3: CASSHNAGQTSNTEAFF
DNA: TGTGCCAGCAGCCATAACGCGGGACAGACCTCGAACACTGAAGCTTTCTTT

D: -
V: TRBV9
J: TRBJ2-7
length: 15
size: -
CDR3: CASSRHRDNSYEQYF
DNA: TGTGCCAGCAGCCGACACCGGGACAACTCCTACGAGCAGTACTTC

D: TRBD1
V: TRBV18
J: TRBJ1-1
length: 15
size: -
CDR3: CASSSTGELNTEAFF
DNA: TGTGCCAGCTCATCCACAGGGGAACTTAACACTGAAGCTTTCTTT

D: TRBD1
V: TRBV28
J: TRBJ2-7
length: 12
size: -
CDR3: CASSSPGGVQYF
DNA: TGTGCCAGCAGTTCCCCAGGGGGTGTGCAGTACTTC

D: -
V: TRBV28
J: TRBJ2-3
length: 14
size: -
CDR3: CASSPRLVPDTQYF
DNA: TGTGCCAGCAGTCCTAGGCTGGTCCCAGATACGCAGTATTTT

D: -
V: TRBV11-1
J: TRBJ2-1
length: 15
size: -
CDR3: CASSLEGHIYNEQFF
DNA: TGTGCCAGCAGCTTAGAAGGTCATATCTACAATGAGCAGTTCTTC

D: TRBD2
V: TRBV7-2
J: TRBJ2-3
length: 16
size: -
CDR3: CASSLRLAGATDTQYF
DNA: TGTGCCAGCAGCTTAAGACTAGCGGGAGCCACAGATACGCAGTATTTT

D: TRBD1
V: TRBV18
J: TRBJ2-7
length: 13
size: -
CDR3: CASSGTGGHEQYF
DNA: TGTGCCAGCTCTGGGACAGGGGGCCACGAGCAGTACTTC

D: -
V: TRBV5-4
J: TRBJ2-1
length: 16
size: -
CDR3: CASSSRLAASYNEQFF
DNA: TGTGCCAGCAGCTCTCGATTAGCGGCCTCCTACAATGAGCAGTTCTTC

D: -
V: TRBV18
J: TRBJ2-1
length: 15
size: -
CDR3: CASSALWGSYNEQFF
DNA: TGTGCCAGCTCAGCCCTCTGGGGCTCCTACAATGAGCAGTTCTTC

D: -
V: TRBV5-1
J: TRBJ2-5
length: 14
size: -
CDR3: CASSLGGSQETQYF
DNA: TGCGCCAGCAGCTTAGGGGGTTCTCAAGAGACCCAGTACTTC

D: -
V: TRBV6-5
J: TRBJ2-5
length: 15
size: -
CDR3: CASSRLWGRQETQYF
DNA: TGTGCCAGCAGTCGACTATGGGGGCGCCAAGAGACCCAGTACTTC

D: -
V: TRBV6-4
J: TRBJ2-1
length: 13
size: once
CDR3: CASTRTSMHEQFF
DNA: TGTGCCAGCACTCGAACTAGCATGCATGAGCAGTTCTTC

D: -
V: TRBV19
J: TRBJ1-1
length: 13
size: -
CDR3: CASSIGGNTEAFF
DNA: TGTGCCAGTAGTATTGGCGGTAACACTGAAGCTTTCTTT

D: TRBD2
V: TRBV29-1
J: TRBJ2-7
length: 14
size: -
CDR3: CSVEAGAPLYEQYF
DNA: TGCAGCGTGGAAGCGGGAGCACCCCTCTACGAGCAGTACTTC

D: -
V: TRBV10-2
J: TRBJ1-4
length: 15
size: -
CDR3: CASTPGSSTNEKLFF
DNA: TGCGCCAGCACCCCGGGGAGTTCAACTAATGAAAAACTGTTTTTT

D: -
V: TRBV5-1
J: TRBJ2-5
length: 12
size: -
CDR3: CASHRKQETQYF
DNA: TGCGCCAGCCACAGAAAACAAGAGACCCAGTACTTC

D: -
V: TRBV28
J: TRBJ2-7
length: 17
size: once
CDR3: CASTRGKSRVVEYEQYF
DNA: TGTGCCAGCACCCGGGGCAAAAGCAGGGTGGTAGAGTACGAGCAGTACTTC

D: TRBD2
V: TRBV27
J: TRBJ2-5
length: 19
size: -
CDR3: CASSLYGGARLADQETQYF
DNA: TGTGCCAGCAGTTTATATGGCGGGGCGAGACTAGCGGACCAAGAGACCCAGTACTTC

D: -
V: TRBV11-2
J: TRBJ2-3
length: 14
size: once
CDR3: CASSLDPSGDTQYF
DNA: TGTGCCAGCAGCTTAGATCCGTCCGGGGACACGCAGTATTTT

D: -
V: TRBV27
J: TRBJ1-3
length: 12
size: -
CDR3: CASSSNGNTIYF
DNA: TGTGCCAGCAGTTCTAATGGAAACACCATATATTTT

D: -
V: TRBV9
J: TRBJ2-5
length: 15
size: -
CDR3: CASSPMLWGRETQYF
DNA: TGTGCCAGCAGCCCAATGTTGTGGGGGAGGGAGACCCAGTACTTC

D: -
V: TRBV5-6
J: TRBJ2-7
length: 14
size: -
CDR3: CASSLWGIPREQYF
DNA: TGTGCCAGCAGCCTATGGGGGATACCACGCGAGCAGTACTTC

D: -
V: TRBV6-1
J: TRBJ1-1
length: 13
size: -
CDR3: CASSDLLNTEAFF
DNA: TGTGCCAGCAGTGACCTTTTGAACACTGAAGCTTTCTTT

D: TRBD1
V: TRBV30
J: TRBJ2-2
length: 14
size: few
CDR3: CAWDRGLYTGELFF
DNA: TGTGCCTGGGACAGGGGGCTGTACACCGGGGAGCTGTTTTTT

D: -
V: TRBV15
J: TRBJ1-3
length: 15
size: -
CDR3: CATSRDSLSGNTIYF
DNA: TGTGCCACCAGCAGGGACAGCCTCTCTGGAAACACCATATATTTT

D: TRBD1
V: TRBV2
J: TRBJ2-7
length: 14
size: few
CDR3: CASGETGGSYEQYF
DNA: TGTGCCAGCGGAGAGACAGGGGGCTCCTACGAGCAGTACTTC

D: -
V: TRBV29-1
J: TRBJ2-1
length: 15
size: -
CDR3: CSVEEGVAIYNEQFF
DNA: TGCAGCGTTGAAGAAGGGGTTGCGATATACAATGAGCAGTTCTTC

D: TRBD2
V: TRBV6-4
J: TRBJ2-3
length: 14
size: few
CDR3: CASSYGTSSDTQYF
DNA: TGTGCCAGCAGTTACGGGACTAGCTCAGATACGCAGTATTTT

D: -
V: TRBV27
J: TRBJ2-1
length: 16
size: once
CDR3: CASSLWRRNSYNEQFF
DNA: TGTGCCAGCAGTTTATGGCGGCGGAACTCCTACAATGAGCAGTTCTTC

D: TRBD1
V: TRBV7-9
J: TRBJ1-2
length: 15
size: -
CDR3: CASSPDRGRWNGYTF
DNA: TGTGCCAGCAGCCCCGACAGGGGGCGCTGGAATGGCTACACCTTC

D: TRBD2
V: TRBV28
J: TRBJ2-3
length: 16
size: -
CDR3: CASSFSEREDTDTQYF
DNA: TGTGCCAGCAGTTTTAGTGAGCGGGAGGACACAGATACGCAGTATTTT

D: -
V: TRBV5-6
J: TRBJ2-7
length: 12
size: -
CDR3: CASSLGYYEQYF
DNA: TGTGCCAGCAGCTTGGGGTACTACGAGCAGTACTTC

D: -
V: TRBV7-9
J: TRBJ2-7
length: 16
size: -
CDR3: CASSPARAPGGYEQYF
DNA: TGTGCCAGCAGCCCGGCCAGGGCTCCAGGCGGATACGAGCAGTACTTC

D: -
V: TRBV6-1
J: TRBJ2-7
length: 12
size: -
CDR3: CASSERGGEQYF
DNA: TGTGCCAGCAGTGAAAGGGGCGGCGAGCAGTACTTC

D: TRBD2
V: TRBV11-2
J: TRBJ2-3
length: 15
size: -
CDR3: CASSPLGTITDTQYF
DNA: TGTGCCAGCAGCCCGCTTGGGACTATCACAGATACGCAGTATTTT

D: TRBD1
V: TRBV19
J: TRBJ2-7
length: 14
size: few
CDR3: CASSVGQGGYEQYF
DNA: TGTGCCAGTAGTGTGGGACAGGGAGGGTACGAGCAGTACTTC

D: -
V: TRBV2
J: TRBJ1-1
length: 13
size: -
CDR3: CASSEQGNTEAFF
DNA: TGTGCCAGCAGTGAACAGGGGAACACTGAAGCTTTCTTT

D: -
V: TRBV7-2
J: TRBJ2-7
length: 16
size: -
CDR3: CASSLDPADPNYEQYF
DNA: TGTGCCAGCAGCTTAGACCCCGCCGACCCGAACTACGAGCAGTACTTC

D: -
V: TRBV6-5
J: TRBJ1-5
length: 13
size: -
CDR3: CASSYSRLGPQHF
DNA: TGTGCCAGCAGTTACTCGAGGCTTGGGCCCCAGCATTTT

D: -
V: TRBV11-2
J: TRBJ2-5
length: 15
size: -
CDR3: CASSLRGGIGETQYF
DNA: TGTGCCAGCAGCTTACGAGGGGGTATCGGGGAGACCCAGTACTTC

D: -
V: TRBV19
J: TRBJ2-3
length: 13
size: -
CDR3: CASNERLSDTQYF
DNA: TGTGCCAGTAATGAGCGACTTTCAGATACGCAGTATTTT

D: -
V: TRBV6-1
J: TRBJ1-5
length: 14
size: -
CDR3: CASRRAGYNQPQHF
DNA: TGTGCCAGCAGACGTGCGGGGTACAATCAGCCCCAGCATTTT

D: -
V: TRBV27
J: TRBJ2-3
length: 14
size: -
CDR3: CASSLDDARDTQYF
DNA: TGTGCCAGCAGTTTAGACGACGCAAGAGATACGCAGTATTTT